This section outlines one T cell receptor beta chain sequence together with its context. The data belong to a study of cytomegalovirus exposure and HLA in healthy donors. 60 Vbeta and 13 Jbeta primers were used in PCR. Method: immunoSEQ multiplex PCR; TCRdb's copy keeps in-frame clones and lacks some. The sample includes hundreds of thousands of clones, 75% to 90% seen only once; the top ten take roughly 0.71%. V gave up 0 bases and J gave up 6 bases, with 13 bases separating them. The CDR3 covers 15 residues. Germline CDR1 SGHRS, CDR2 YFSETQ. The origin of this receptor is a boy under 10 years old in good health and CMV-seronegative. Specimen: PBMCs. The chain recombines TRBV5-1 with TRBJ1-5; no firm D call. CDR3 region: CASSLEGRVAQPQHF. CDR3 bases: TGCGCCAGCAGCTTGGAAGGGAGAGTGGCTCAGCCCCAGCATTTT.